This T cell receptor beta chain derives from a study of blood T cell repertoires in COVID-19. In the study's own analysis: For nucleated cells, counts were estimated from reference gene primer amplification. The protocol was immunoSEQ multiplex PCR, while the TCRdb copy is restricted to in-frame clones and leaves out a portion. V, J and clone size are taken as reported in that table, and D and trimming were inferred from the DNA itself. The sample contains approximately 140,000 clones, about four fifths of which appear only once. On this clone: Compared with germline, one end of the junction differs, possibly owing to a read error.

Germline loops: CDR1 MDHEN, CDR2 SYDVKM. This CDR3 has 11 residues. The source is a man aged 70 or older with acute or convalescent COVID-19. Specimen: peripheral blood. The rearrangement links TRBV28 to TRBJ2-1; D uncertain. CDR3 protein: CVSRPSNEQFF. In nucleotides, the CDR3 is TGTGTCAGCAGGCCTAGCAATGAGCAGTTCTTC.